This passage covers 7 T cell receptor beta chains from one sample sequenced in a study of T-cell memory formation after mild COVID-19. MiXCR, applied by TCRdb to the 5' RACE reads, yields one record per CDR3 protein. Of roughly 450,000 distinct CDR3 sequences in the sample, 15% to 20% were seen once. Sequenced material: PBMCs or a T cell subset sorted from them (not recorded which). Source of these receptors: an adult woman who had mild COVID-19 (a few samples of this study predate the infection). Cell type and time point are not known.

This clonotype has only a few counts. This sequence joins TRBV6-1 and TRBJ2-1; TRBD2 aligns across 9 bases. Germline lookup yields CDR1 MNHNS and CDR2 SASEGT. The V and J ends lost 1 base and 6 bases, in that order; junction bases with no gene match: 13. CDR3 length equals 18 residues. CDR3 coding DNA: TGTGCCAGCAGTGAAGGGCGCTTCTCCGGGACTAGCAGCAATGAGCAGTTCTTC. The encoded protein is CASSEGRFSGTSSNEQFF.

The rearrangement uses TRBV11-3 and TRBJ2-5; D gene uncertain. Trimming took 1 base from V and 3 from J, leaving 6 bases between them. Per germline, CDR1 SGHNT and CDR2 YENEEA. The CDR3 runs to 13 residues. CDR3 DNA sequence: TGTGCCAGCAGCTTAGTTCTAGAAGAGACCCAGTACTTC. Amino acid sequence: CASSLVLEETQYF.

The rearrangement joins TRBV24-1 to TRBJ2-3, with 11 bases that match TRBD2. J lost 0 bases, V lost 2 bases, and 9 bases had no gene match. The CDR3 extends over 19 amino acids. In germline, CDR1 is KGHDR, CDR2 SFDVKD. The CDR3 spells CATSDWASGRFGSTDTQYF. Written as DNA, the CDR3 is TGTGCCACCAGTGATTGGGCTAGCGGGAGGTTCGGAAGCACAGATACGCAGTATTTT.

This clonotype was observed at least ten times. The chain couples TRBV7-9 to TRBJ2-7; tentatively, D is TRBD2 (7 bases). The CDR3 has 12 residues. Germline lookup yields CDR1 SEHNR and CDR2 FQNEAQ (reference sequence). Trimming stripped 5 bases from V and 7 bases from J, with 12 bases between. The CDR3 loop is CASSHGGLEQYF. CDR3 nucleotide sequence: TGTGCCAGCAGCCACGGGGGGCTAGAGCAGTACTTC.

In nucleotides, the CDR3 is TGTGCCAGCTCCCCTACACAACCCGGTGCCTATAATTCACCCCTCCACTTT. This encodes CASSPTQPGAYNSPLHF. The V gene is TRBV25-1, the J gene TRBJ1-6; D not resolved. V was trimmed by 8 bases and J by 2 bases, leaving 19 bases between them. The germline V gene encodes CDR1 MGHDK and CDR2 SYGVNS. CDR3 length equals 17 residues.

This clonotype was seen a few times. The gene calls are TRBV4-1 and TRBJ2-1, with 9 bases aligning to TRBD1. Germline CDR1 is MGHRA and CDR2 is YSYEKL. The CDR3 extends over 18 amino acids. V gave up 1 base and J gave up 0 bases; unmatched junction bases: 7. The chain's CDR3 is CASSQVPGQGISYNEQFF. As DNA, the CDR3 is TGCGCCAGCAGCCAAGTTCCCGGACAGGGGATCTCCTACAATGAGCAGTTCTTC.

By share of the sample, this clonotype is medium-sized. The chain has TRBV7-9 and TRBJ2-1, with D perhaps given as TRBD1 or TRBD2 (6 bases each). Germline V lookup: CDR1 SEHNR, CDR2 FQNEAQ (reference sequence). This CDR3 region has 16 residues. The germline V and J ends were trimmed by 5 bases and 6 bases, with 20 bases remaining between them. CDR3 DNA sequence: TGTGCCAGCAGCCCAAGTTGGCAGGGGCGGGGCAATGAGCAGTTCTTC. This codes for CASSPSWQGRGNEQFF.